This is a list of T cell receptor beta chains from one sample in a study of shared clonotypes between healthy human individuals. The assay was immunoSEQ multiplex PCR, and TCRdb's table has in-frame clones only and misses some. Among hundreds of thousands of clones listed, approximately 96% were seen once. Source material: naive CD8+ T cells sorted from blood. The receptors here all came from a woman in her twenties or thirties in good health. Each CDR3 is given with its conserved first and last residue. D genes are given only for firm matches. Size is stated for part of the rows, as once, few or many counts, or as a class when the clone is expanded.

v_call: TRBV11-2; j_call: TRBJ2-7; clone_size: .; d_call: TRBD2; cdr3_nt: TGTGCCAGCAGCTTAATCCCTAGCGGGGGATTCTACGAGCAGTACTTC; cdr3_aa: CASSLIPSGGFYEQYF
v_call: TRBV4-1; j_call: TRBJ2-2; clone_size: once; d_call: TRBD1; cdr3_nt: TGCGCCAGCAGCCAAGTGAAGGGACAGGGTCGGACCGGGGAGCTGTTTTTT; cdr3_aa: CASSQVKGQGRTGELFF
v_call: TRBV30; j_call: TRBJ2-3; clone_size: once; d_call: .; cdr3_nt: TGTGCCTGGAGTGTAGTCCAGGGTTGGGATACGCAGTATTTT; cdr3_aa: CAWSVVQGWDTQYF
v_call: TRBV27; j_call: TRBJ1-1; clone_size: .; d_call: .; cdr3_nt: TGTGCCAGCAGTTTATCTTATATCCCCCAGTCGAACACTGAAGCTTTCTTT; cdr3_aa: CASSLSYIPQSNTEAFF
v_call: TRBV28; j_call: TRBJ2-3; clone_size: .; d_call: TRBD2; cdr3_nt: TGTGCCAGCAGCTGGATAGCGGGAGGAACAGATACGCAGTATTTT; cdr3_aa: CASSWIAGGTDTQYF
v_call: TRBV27; j_call: TRBJ1-5; clone_size: .; d_call: TRBD1; cdr3_nt: TGTGCCAGCAGTTTCGGGACAGGGGGAAGCAATCAGCCCCAGCATTTT; cdr3_aa: CASSFGTGGSNQPQHF
v_call: TRBV27; j_call: TRBJ2-1; clone_size: .; d_call: .; cdr3_nt: TGTGCCAGCAGTTTTATGGAGGCCCGATACAATGAGCAGTTCTTC; cdr3_aa: CASSFMEARYNEQFF
v_call: TRBV13; j_call: TRBJ2-3; clone_size: .; d_call: .; cdr3_nt: TGTGCCAGCAGCAGAGGCTATACGCAGTATTTT; cdr3_aa: CASSRGYTQYF
v_call: TRBV27; j_call: TRBJ2-5; clone_size: .; d_call: .; cdr3_nt: TGTGCCAGCAGTGCCTACCCCCCAGTGAGCCCGGCGACTCAAGAGACCCAGTACTTC; cdr3_aa: CASSAYPPVSPATQETQYF
v_call: TRBV7-9; j_call: TRBJ1-1; clone_size: .; d_call: .; cdr3_nt: TGTGCCAGCAGCTCCGGACAGCACACTGAAGCTTTCTTT; cdr3_aa: CASSSGQHTEAFF
v_call: TRBV4-1; j_call: TRBJ1-2; clone_size: .; d_call: .; cdr3_nt: TGCGCCAGCAGCCCCGGGACCGGGGATAAATACTATGGCTACACCTTC; cdr3_aa: CASSPGTGDKYYGYTF
v_call: TRBV4-1; j_call: TRBJ2-7; clone_size: .; d_call: .; cdr3_nt: TGCGCCAGCAGCCAAGCTAGGACTTTGTCCTACGAGCAGTACTTC; cdr3_aa: CASSQARTLSYEQYF
v_call: TRBV6-5; j_call: TRBJ2-2; clone_size: .; d_call: .; cdr3_nt: TGTGCCAGCAGCCGACCCGCCGGGGAGCTGTTTTTT; cdr3_aa: CASSRPAGELFF
v_call: TRBV4-1; j_call: TRBJ1-2; clone_size: .; d_call: .; cdr3_nt: TGCGCCAGCAGCCAAGCGGGAAGCTATGGCTACACCTTC; cdr3_aa: CASSQAGSYGYTF
v_call: TRBV28; j_call: TRBJ2-1; clone_size: .; d_call: .; cdr3_nt: TGTGCCAGCAGTTTATGGAGGGTCACCTACAATGAGCAGTTCTTC; cdr3_aa: CASSLWRVTYNEQFF